The 15 T cell receptor beta chains below all came from one sample that was sequenced in a study of shared clonotypes between healthy human individuals. Clones were sequenced by immunoSEQ multiplex PCR, and TCRdb holds only the in-frame ones, with some missing. The data show 2 million to 3 million clones, more than 80% seen once. Sequenced input: naive CD4+ T cells sorted from blood. Subset of the sample: CD45RA+ positively selected. These TCRs come from a man aged 18 to 30 in good health.

The rearrangement uses TRBV4-1 and TRBJ2-6, with D unresolved. CDR1 and CDR2 (germline): MGHRA, YSYEKL. V shed 1 base and J shed 3 bases, with 10 bases lying between them. The CDR3 has 16 amino acids. The CDR3, as DNA: TGCGCCAGCAGCCAAGGATCCCCCCTTGGGGCCAACGTCCTGACTTTC. It encodes CASSQGSPLGANVLTF.

The chain has TRBV13 and TRBJ2-5; D may be TRBD1 or TRBD2 (5 bases each). Per the germline V gene, CDR1 is PRHDT and CDR2 is FYEKMQ (reference sequence). This CDR3 comprises 18 residues. Trimming took 0 bases from V and 1 from J, leaving 18 bases between them. CDR3 DNA sequence: TGTGCCAGCAGCTTAGGCCCCTCAAGCGGCACAGGCCAAGAGACCCAGTACTTC. Protein product: CASSLGPSSGTGQETQYF.

This clone has more than one count but fewer than ten. The chain combines TRBV6-6 with TRBJ1-3; the D is unclear. The V end was cut by 2 bases, the J end by 5 bases, with 16 bases between. This CDR3 is built from 16 residues. Germline V gives CDR1 MNHNY, CDR2 SVGAGI (reference sequence). The CDR3 region is CASSYNHPGNRNTIYF. The CDR3 bases are TGTGCCAGCAGTTACAACCACCCCGGAAACAGAAACACCATATATTTT.

V is TRBV7-9 and J is TRBJ2-2; D call uncertain. The CDR3 runs to 13 residues. Germline CDR1 and CDR2: SEHNR and FQNEAQ (reference sequence). Trimming shortened V by 5 bases and J by 5 bases, and 9 bases separated the two germline ends. CDR3 in DNA: TGTGCCAGCAGCCCCCCGGCTACCGGGGAGCTGTTTTTT. This encodes CASSPPATGELFF.

The V gene is TRBV27, the J gene TRBJ2-7, with D unclear. Germline-derived CDR1 and CDR2 are MNHEY and SMNVEV (reference sequence). CDR3 length: 14 amino acids. V lost 3 bases, J lost 0 bases, and 9 bases lay in between. The CDR3, as DNA: TGTGCCAGCAGTTTGATGGGTTTCTCCTACGAGCAGTACTTC. Protein: CASSLMGFSYEQYF.

CDR3 sequence reads: CANRPGLSNQPQHF. In DNA form, the CDR3 reads TGTGCCAACCGGCCGGGGTTAAGCAATCAGCCCCAGCATTTT. The chain is built from TRBV11-2 and TRBJ1-5; the D is unclear. Germline values: CDR1 SGHAT, CDR2 FQNNGV. The ends were cut back, 10 bases at V and 1 base at J, with 14 bases in the middle. CDR3 length equals 14 residues.

The genes are TRBV6-5 and TRBJ2-1; TRBD1 is a possible D gene (5 bases). Germline loops: CDR1 MNHEY, CDR2 SVGAGI. CDR3 length: 12 residues. The germline V and J ends were trimmed by 5 bases and 6 bases, with 8 bases remaining between them. CDR3 nucleotide sequence: TGTGCCAGCAGTCAGGGTACCAATGAGCAGTTCTTC. Encoded protein: CASSQGTNEQFF.

This chain connects TRBV4-1 to TRBJ2-7; TRBD1 agrees at 9 bases. This CDR3 spans 15 amino acids. The V and J ends lost 4 bases and 3 bases, in that order; junction bases with no gene match: 7. Germline loops: CDR1 MGHRA, CDR2 YSYEKL. The DNA for the CDR3 is TGCGCCAGCAGCCCGGCCGGGACAGGGTTCTACGAGCAGTACTTC. It is translated as CASSPAGTGFYEQYF.

The J gene is TRBJ1-5, the V gene TRBV14; unclear D gene. Trimming pared 2 bases from V and 3 bases from J, leaving 5 bases between. CDR1 SGHDN and CDR2 FVKESK come from the germline V gene. The CDR3 has 13 residues. The CDR3 is CASSQQVNQPQHF. The DNA for the CDR3 is TGTGCCAGCAGCCAACAGGTCAATCAGCCCCAGCATTTT.

The rearrangement uses TRBV6-1 and TRBJ1-1; a weak D match, TRBD1 (6 bases). The CDR3 is made up of 15 amino acids. The V gene's germline CDR1 is MNHNS and CDR2 SASEGT. The germline V and J ends were trimmed by 4 bases and 0 bases, with 12 bases remaining between them. Here the CDR3 reads CASSGPGTLNTEAFF. The CDR3 DNA sequence: TGTGCCAGCAGTGGCCCCGGGACATTGAACACTGAAGCTTTCTTT.

The rearrangement uses TRBV5-1 and TRBJ2-3; D gene ambiguous. V dropped 4 bases and J dropped 6 bases, with 9 bases sitting between them. The CDR3 has 12 amino acids. Per the germline V gene, CDR1 is SGHRS and CDR2 is YFSETQ. This CDR3 is CASSQPADTQYF. The CDR3 DNA is TGCGCCAGCAGCCAGCCGGCGGATACGCAGTATTTT. The full variable domain, its missing parts supplied by reference TRBV5-1 and TRBJ2-3, is KAGVTQTPRYLIKTRGQQVTLSCSPISGHRSVSWYQQTPGQGLQFLFEYFSETQRNKGNFPGRFSGRQFSNSRSEMNVSTLELGDSALYLCASSQPADTQYFGPGTRLTVL.

The CDR3 reads CASSLREGPYEQYF. CDR3 nucleotide sequence: TGTGCCAGCAGCTTGCGGGAGGGTCCCTACGAGCAGTACTTC. The rearrangement links TRBV7-2 to TRBJ2-7; 9 nucleotides align to TRBD2. Germline V gene data show CDR1 as SGHTA and CDR2 as FQGNSA. This CDR3 is built from 14 residues. Trimming cost V 3 bases and J 2 bases; bases outside gene matches: 2. The whole variable domain, remainder taken from reference TRBV7-2 and TRBJ2-7, is GAGVSQSPSNKVTEKGKDVELRCDPISGHTALYWYRQSLGQGLEFLIYFQGNSAPDKSGLPSDRFSAERTGGSVSTLTIQRTQQEDSAVYLCASSLREGPYEQYFGPGTRLTVT.

To note about this clone: Other nucleotide sequences from this sample produce the same CDR3. The rearrangement links TRBV5-1 to TRBJ2-3; D not resolved. V was cut by 0 bases and J by 0 bases, with 8 bases left in between. Germline V gene data show CDR1 as SGHRS and CDR2 as YFSETQ. There are 15 residues in the CDR3. The DNA of the CDR3 is TGCGCCAGCAGCTTGGAGGGCCAGAGCACAGATACGCAGTATTTT. Translating gives CASSLEGQSTDTQYF.

Details on this clone: This same CDR3 is encoded by further DNA sequences in the sample. J is TRBJ2-6 and V is TRBV5-1; D uncertain. Germline V gene lookup returns CDR1 SGHRS and CDR2 YFSETQ. V shed 0 bases and J shed 0 bases, with 4 bases lying between them. The CDR3 sequence is 15 residues long. In nucleotides, the CDR3 is TGCGCCAGCAGCTTGGCAAGCTCTGGGGCCAACGTCCTGACTTTC. This translates into CASSLASSGANVLTF.

For this clone: This may be a read error, as it is one base from a much larger clone. V is TRBV28 and J is TRBJ2-5; no definite D call. Between the trimmed V and J ends, which lost 8 bases and 1 base, there was a span of 2 bases. Germline V CDR1 and CDR2: MDHEN, SYDVKM. The CDR3 consists of 10 residues. The CDR3 is CASRQETQYF. CDR3 sequence (DNA): TGTGCCAGCCGCCAAGAGACCCAGTACTTC. The whole variable domain, filled in from reference TRBV28 and TRBJ2-5, reads DVKVTQSSRYLVKRTGEKVFLECVQDMDHENMFWYRQDPGLGLRLIYFSYDVKMKEKGDIPEGYSVSREKKERFSLILESASTNQTSMYLCASRQETQYFGPGTRLLVL.